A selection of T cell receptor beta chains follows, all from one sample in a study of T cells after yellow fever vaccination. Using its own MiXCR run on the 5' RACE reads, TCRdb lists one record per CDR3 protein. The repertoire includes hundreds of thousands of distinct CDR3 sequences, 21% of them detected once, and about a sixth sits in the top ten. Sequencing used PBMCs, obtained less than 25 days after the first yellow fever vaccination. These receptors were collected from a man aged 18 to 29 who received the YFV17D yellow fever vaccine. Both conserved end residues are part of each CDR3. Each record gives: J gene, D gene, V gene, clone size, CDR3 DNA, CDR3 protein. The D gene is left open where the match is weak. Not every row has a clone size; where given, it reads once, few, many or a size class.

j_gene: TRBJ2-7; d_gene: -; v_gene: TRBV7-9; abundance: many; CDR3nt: TGTGCCAGCAGCACGCACGCCGAGCAGTACTTC; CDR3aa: CASSTHAEQYF
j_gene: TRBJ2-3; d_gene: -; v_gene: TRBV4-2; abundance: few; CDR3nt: TGTGCCAGCAGCCAAGCCTCGCAGGGGAGGACAGATACGCAGTATTTT; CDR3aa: CASSQASQGRTDTQYF
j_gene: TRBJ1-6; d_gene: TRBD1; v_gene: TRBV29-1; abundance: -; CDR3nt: TGCAGCGTTACGATGGACAGGGGTAATTCACCCCTCCACTTT; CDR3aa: CSVTMDRGNSPLHF
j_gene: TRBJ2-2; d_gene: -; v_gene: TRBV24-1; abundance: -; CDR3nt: TGTGCCACCAGTACCAGGGAATTGACCGGGGAGCTGTTTTTT; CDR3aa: CATSTRELTGELFF
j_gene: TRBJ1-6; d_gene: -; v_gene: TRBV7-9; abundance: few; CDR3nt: TGTGCCAGCAGCTCGTTGGTAGGGCAATCCTATAATTCACCCCTCCACTTT; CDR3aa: CASSSLVGQSYNSPLHF
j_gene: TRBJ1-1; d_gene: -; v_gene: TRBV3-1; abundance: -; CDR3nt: TGTGCCAGCAGCCCTTTTCACAGGGCTGATGAAGCTTTCTTT; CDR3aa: CASSPFHRADEAFF
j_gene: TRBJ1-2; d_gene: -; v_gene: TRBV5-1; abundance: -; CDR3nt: TGCGCCAGCAGCTTGGAAGGGTCTGGAGGCTACACCTTC; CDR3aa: CASSLEGSGGYTF
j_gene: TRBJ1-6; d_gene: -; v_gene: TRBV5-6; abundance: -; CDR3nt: TGTGCCAGCAGCTTTGGTCAGGGCGCCTATAATTCACCCCTCCACTTT; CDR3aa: CASSFGQGAYNSPLHF
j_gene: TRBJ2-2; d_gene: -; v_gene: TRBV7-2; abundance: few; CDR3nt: TGTGCCAGCAGCTTATCCCCATTGGCCGGGGAGCTGTTTTTT; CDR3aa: CASSLSPLAGELFF
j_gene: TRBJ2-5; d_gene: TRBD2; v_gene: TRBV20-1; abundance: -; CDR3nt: TGCAGTGCTAGAGATCTGCTTAGCGGGACGCAAGAGACCCAGTACTTC; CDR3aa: CSARDLLSGTQETQYF
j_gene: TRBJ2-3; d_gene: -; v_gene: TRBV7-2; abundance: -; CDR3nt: TGTGCCAGCAGCTATCAGGTCACAGATACGCAGTATTTT; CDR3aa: CASSYQVTDTQYF
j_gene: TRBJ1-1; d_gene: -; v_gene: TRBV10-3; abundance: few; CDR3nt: TGTGCCATCAGTGTGGGGGGACACACTGAAGCTTTCTTT; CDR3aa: CAISVGGHTEAFF
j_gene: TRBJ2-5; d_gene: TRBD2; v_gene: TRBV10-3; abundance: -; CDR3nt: TGTGCCATCAGACCCTCGGCGGGGGGGCCGGAGGAGACCCAGTACTTC; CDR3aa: CAIRPSAGGPEETQYF
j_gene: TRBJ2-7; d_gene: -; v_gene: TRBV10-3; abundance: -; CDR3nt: TGTGCCATCAGTGTGGCCCGAACCAACTCCTACGAGCAGTACTTC; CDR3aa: CAISVARTNSYEQYF
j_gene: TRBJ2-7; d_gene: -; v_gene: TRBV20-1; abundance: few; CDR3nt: TGCAGTGCCCAACCCGACAGGTACTCCTACGAGCAGTACTTC; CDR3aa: CSAQPDRYSYEQYF
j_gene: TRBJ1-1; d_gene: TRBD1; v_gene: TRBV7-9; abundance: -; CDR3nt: TGTGCCAGCAGCTGGAACAGGGGATACACTGAAGCTTTCTTT; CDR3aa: CASSWNRGYTEAFF
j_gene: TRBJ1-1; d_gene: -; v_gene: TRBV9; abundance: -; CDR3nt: TGTGCCAGCAGCAAGGGGGTCTTGGCTGAAGCTTTCTTT; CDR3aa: CASSKGVLAEAFF
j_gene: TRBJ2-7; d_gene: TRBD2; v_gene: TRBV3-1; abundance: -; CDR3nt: TGTGCCAGCAGCCGGCGGGGGGACGAGCAGTACTTC; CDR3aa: CASSRRGDEQYF